The 13 T cell receptor beta chains in this list originate from one sample, sequenced in a study of T cell changes during pregnancy in multiple sclerosis. This table comes from immunoSEQ multiplex PCR, and its TCRdb copy is limited to in-frame clones, with some not included. The repertoire consists of some 80,000 clones, with roughly 96% occurring once and the leading ten covering more than 0.85%. The sample consisted of peripheral blood, taken in the second trimester of pregnancy. Receptors were obtained from a female donor with multiple sclerosis, enrolled in a pregnancy study.

V and J are TRBV7-8 and TRBJ2-5, with a weak D call TRBD2 (5 bases). Germline V gene sequence: CDR1 SGHVS, CDR2 FQNEAQ. V lost 6 bases and J lost 5, with 19 bases in between. CDR3 size: 15 residues. Here the CDR3 DNA reads TGTGCCAGCAGACCTTCCTACGGGGATAGGGAGACCCAGTACTTC. Its protein is CASRPSYGDRETQYF.

The V gene is TRBV10-3, the J gene TRBJ1-1, with D uncertain. Deletions cut 6 bases from V and 3 bases from J, with 14 bases between. CDR3 length: 14 residues. Germline CDR1 is ENHRY and CDR2 is SYGVKD. The CDR3 nucleotides read TGTGCCATCAGCAAGTTCGAGGGATACACTGAAGCTTTCTTT. Translating gives CAISKFEGYTEAFF.

The chain recombines TRBV28 with TRBJ2-2; 7 bases line up with TRBD1. This CDR3 is 16 amino acids long. Trimming took 3 bases from V and 6 from J; bases not matched to a gene: 10. Germline V gene lookup returns CDR1 MDHEN and CDR2 SYDVKM. CDR3 loop: CASSLGITGVPGELFF. For the CDR3, the DNA is TGTGCCAGCAGTTTGGGAATTACAGGGGTCCCCGGGGAGCTGTTTTTT.

The chain joins TRBV29-1 to TRBJ1-1, with TRBD1 matching 7 bases. Germline V gene lookup returns CDR1 SQVTM and CDR2 ANQGSEA. This CDR3 comprises 14 residues. Losses at the gene ends were 4 bases for V and 3 bases for J; bases not matched to a gene: 8. The CDR3 sequence: CSVAVGGADTEAFF. The CDR3 DNA reads TGCAGCGTTGCGGTAGGGGGCGCGGACACTGAAGCTTTCTTT.

This clone was detected only once. The V gene is TRBV4-1, the J gene TRBJ2-1; D not resolved. Trimming removed 0 bases at V and 10 bases at J, with 7 bases between. This CDR3 comprises 12 residues. Germline lookup yields CDR1 MGHRA and CDR2 YSYEKL. The CDR3: CASSQDMGEQFF. CDR3 in DNA: TGCGCCAGCAGCCAAGATATGGGCGAGCAGTTCTTC.

The genes are TRBV9 and TRBJ2-1; no clear D gene. The CDR3 contains 12 residues. The germline CDR1 and CDR2 sequences are SGDLS and YYNGEE. V lost 3 bases to trimming and J lost 10 bases, with 11 bases between them. This CDR3 is CASSAASVEQFF. In DNA, the CDR3 is TGTGCCAGCAGCGCCGCTTCGGTGGAGCAGTTCTTC.

The J gene is TRBJ2-1, the V gene TRBV2, with D tentatively TRBD2 (5 bases). The V and J ends lost 3 bases and 4 bases respectively, with 7 bases between them. CDR1 is SNHLY and CDR2 is FYNNEI in the germline V gene. This CDR3 has 13 residues. The CDR3 spells CASSEEVYNEQFF. CDR3 nucleotides: TGTGCCAGCAGTGAGGAGGTTTACAATGAGCAGTTCTTC.

The CDR3 here is CASSSGQAAEAFF. The DNA for the CDR3 is TGTGCCAGCAGTTCAGGACAGGCAGCCGAAGCTTTCTTT. J is TRBJ1-1 and V is TRBV28; 7 bases map to TRBD1. The germline gives CDR1 MDHEN, CDR2 SYDVKM. Trimming cost V 4 bases and J 8 bases; bases outside gene matches: 7. CDR3 length equals 13 residues.

The chain uses TRBV19 and TRBJ2-6; unclear D gene. Trimming left V 3 bases short and J 2 bases short, with 8 bases between. CDR1 is LNHDA, CDR2 SQIVND, per germline (reference sequence). The CDR3 consists of 15 residues. This chain's CDR3 is CASSMSTAGANVLTF. The DNA for the CDR3 is TGTGCCAGTAGTATGAGTACAGCTGGGGCCAACGTCCTGACTTTC.

The chain combines TRBV7-2 with TRBJ2-1; 10 positions match TRBD2. J gave up 4 bases and V 6 bases, and 12 bases lay outside the gene matches. The CDR3 has 17 amino acids. Germline assignment: CDR1 SGHTA and CDR2 FQGNSA. CDR3 nucleotides: TGTGCCAGCAGTTCTCGAGGGGGGACTAGCGAATACAATGAGCAGTTCTTC. It yields the protein CASSSRGGTSEYNEQFF.

This clone appeared a single time. The chain recombines TRBV4-3 with TRBJ2-7; the match to TRBD2 covers 9 bases. There are 14 residues in the CDR3. CDR1 and CDR2 (germline): LGHNA, YSLEER. Losses at the gene ends were 3 bases for V and 3 bases for J; bases not matched to a gene: 3. The CDR3, as DNA: TGCGCCAGCAGCCAGGGACTAGCTAGCTACGAGCAGTACTTC. Protein sequence: CASSQGLASYEQYF.

The CDR3 loop is CASSFRGTSSYNEQFF. In DNA form, the CDR3 reads TGTGCCAGCAGCTTTAGGGGCACGAGCTCCTACAATGAGCAGTTCTTC. The genes are TRBV11-3 and TRBJ2-1, with D perhaps matching TRBD1 (5 bases). The CDR3 length is 16 residues. Per the germline V gene, CDR1 is SGHNT and CDR2 is YENEEA. V gave up 3 bases and J gave up 0 bases, with 12 bases separating them.

The rearrangement uses TRBV29-1 and TRBJ1-1, with 8 bases lining up with TRBD1. This CDR3 contains 14 residues. Per the germline V gene, CDR1 is SQVTM and CDR2 is ANQGSEA. The ends lost 6 bases at V and 3 bases at J; junction bases unmatched: 9. The CDR3 protein is CSVPPTGAHTEAFF. DNA of the CDR3: TGCAGCGTGCCGCCGACAGGGGCCCACACTGAAGCTTTCTTT.